A selection of T cell receptor beta chains follows, all from one sample in a study of CD8 T cells in ankylosing spondylitis. Each CDR3 protein gets one entry after TCRdb re-called the 5' RACE reads with MiXCR. The profile shows fewer than 250,000 distinct CDR3 sequences, more than 25% of them singletons. The sequenced sample consisted of blood, either unsorted or a sorted T cell fraction (not recorded which). Receptor source: a male donor with ankylosing spondylitis or in good health (not recorded which). CDR3s include the opening cysteine and the closing phenylalanine or tryptophan. A D gene is named only where the DNA matches it firmly. Size is stated for part of the rows, as once, few or many counts, or as a class when the clone is expanded.

TRBV27	TRBJ2-1	NA	NA	CASSGSYNEQFF	TGTGCCAGCAGTGGATCCTACAATGAGCAGTTCTTC
TRBV6-1	TRBJ1-6	NA	NA	CASSPGTKNSPLHF	TGTGCCAGCAGTCCCGGGACAAAGAATTCACCCCTCCACTTT
TRBV7-9	TRBJ1-1	few	NA	CASPPDRNTEAFF	TGTGCCAGCCCACCGGACAGGAACACTGAAGCTTTCTTT
TRBV20-1	TRBJ1-1	few	NA	CSASRLGGARSAFF	TGCAGTGCTAGCAGGTTGGGAGGGGCCCGATCCGCTTTCTTT
TRBV20-1	TRBJ2-3	few	TRBD2	CSAAPGLAGVTDTQYF	TGCAGTGCTGCCCCAGGACTAGCGGGGGTTACAGATACGCAGTATTTT
TRBV24-1	TRBJ1-2	NA	NA	CATSDTQGRPANYGYTF	TGTGCCACCAGTGATACCCAGGGGCGGCCTGCTAACTATGGCTACACCTTC
TRBV10-3	TRBJ2-3	NA	TRBD1	CAISEWTGEADTQYF	TGTGCCATCAGTGAATGGACAGGGGAGGCAGATACGCAGTATTTT
TRBV12-3/TRBV12-4	TRBJ2-3	NA	NA	CASSGAGAADTQYF	TGTGCCAGCAGTGGGGCGGGGGCGGCAGATACGCAGTATTTT
TRBV11-2	TRBJ2-1	few	TRBD1	CASSPPKGAGQFF	TGTGCCAGCAGCCCCCCTAAGGGGGCGGGGCAGTTCTTC
TRBV18	TRBJ2-7	NA	NA	CASSPARNYEQYF	TGTGCCAGCTCACCAGCCAGGAACTACGAGCAGTACTTC
TRBV7-9	TRBJ2-7	few	TRBD1	CASSLGTGVYF	TGTGCCAGCAGCTTAGGGACAGGAGTTTACTTC
TRBV20-1	TRBJ2-3	NA	NA	CSAILDTQYF	TGCAGTGCTATCTTAGATACGCAGTATTTT
TRBV5-1	TRBJ1-2	NA	NA	CASKELEGPNYGYTF	TGCGCCAGCAAAGAACTTGAAGGGCCTAACTATGGCTACACCTTC
TRBV5-1	TRBJ1-2	NA	NA	CASSFERGLSGYTF	TGCGCCAGCAGCTTTGAACGGGGTTTGAGTGGCTACACCTTC
TRBV20-1	TRBJ2-3	NA	TRBD2	CCARASGGLTDTQYF	TGCTGTGCTAGGGCTAGCGGGGGGTTAACAGATACGCAGTATTTT
TRBV28	TRBJ2-7	NA	NA	CASSLAGSPTYEQYF	TGTGCCAGCAGTTTAGCGGGGTCCCCCACCTACGAGCAGTACTTC
TRBV9	TRBJ2-1	NA	TRBD2	CASSVASGAALGRNEQFF	TGTGCCAGCAGCGTAGCTAGCGGGGCCGCACTCGGGAGGAATGAGCAGTTCTTC
TRBV20-1	TRBJ2-2	NA	NA	CSAPRAGGTGELFF	TGCAGTGCCCCCCGAGCGGGTGGCACCGGGGAGCTGTTTTTT
TRBV24-1	TRBJ2-1	few	TRBD1	CATSDLHPGQGWNEQFF	TGTGCCACCAGTGATTTGCATCCGGGACAGGGGTGGAATGAGCAGTTCTTC
TRBV20-1	TRBJ1-2	NA	NA	CSARTLTLANYGYTF	TGCAGTGCTAGAACCCTGACATTAGCTAACTATGGCTACACCTTC
TRBV28	TRBJ2-1	NA	NA	CASSLTGMSHNEQFF	TGTGCCAGCAGTTTAACAGGGATGTCGCACAATGAGCAGTTCTTC
TRBV7-9	TRBJ2-5	NA	NA	CASGGTFEETQYF	TGTGCCAGCGGGGGGACCTTTGAAGAGACCCAGTACTTC
TRBV10-3	TRBJ2-3	NA	TRBD1	CAISGKQHTGTATDTQYF	TGTGCCATCAGTGGGAAACAACATACCGGGACAGCCACAGATACGCAGTATTTT
TRBV7-2	TRBJ2-7	NA	TRBD1	CASSTRDRGHEQYF	TGTGCCAGCAGCACACGGGACAGGGGACACGAGCAGTACTTC
TRBV7-2	TRBJ1-3	NA	NA	CASSPYPGAWGNTIYF	TGTGCCAGCAGTCCTTACCCGGGGGCTTGGGGAAACACCATATATTTT
TRBV5-1	TRBJ2-3	NA	NA	CASSLRPGSTDTQYF	TGCGCCAGCAGCTTGCGGCCGGGCAGCACAGATACGCAGTATTTT
TRBV20-1	TRBJ2-7	NA	NA	CSHKTDYYEQYF	TGCAGCCATAAGACCGATTACTACGAGCAGTACTTC
TRBV10-3	TRBJ2-7	few	NA	CAIRPPFSYEQYF	TGTGCCATCAGGCCACCCTTCAGCTACGAGCAGTACTTC
TRBV28	TRBJ1-2	few	TRBD1	CASSYANRGQGYGYTF	TGTGCCAGCAGTTACGCGAACAGGGGGCAAGGGTATGGCTACACCTTC
TRBV5-1	TRBJ1-1	few	NA	CASSFEGSEAFF	TGCGCCAGCAGCTTCGAAGGGTCTGAAGCTTTCTTT
TRBV9	TRBJ2-2	NA	NA	CASQRDTGELFF	TGTGCCAGCCAGAGGGACACCGGGGAGCTGTTTTTT
TRBV20-1	TRBJ2-1	few	NA	CSARGLSPVGRYNEQFF	TGCAGTGCTAGAGGCCTATCTCCCGTGGGCCGATACAATGAGCAGTTCTTC
TRBV29-1	TRBJ1-2	NA	NA	CSVAWAATYGYTF	TGCAGCGTAGCCTGGGCAGCTACCTATGGCTACACCTTC
TRBV20-1	TRBJ2-7	few	NA	CSARGYDYEQYF	TGCAGTGCTAGAGGGTATGATTACGAGCAGTACTTC
TRBV20-1	TRBJ2-6	many	NA	CSARVSGANVLTF	TGCAGTGCTAGAGTTTCTGGGGCCAACGTCCTGACTTTC
TRBV7-8	TRBJ1-3	many	NA	CASSLPGNTIYF	TGTGCCAGCAGCTTACCAGGAAACACCATATATTTT
TRBV12-3/TRBV12-4	TRBJ2-5	NA	NA	CASRPWTGETQYF	TGTGCCAGCAGACCTTGGACGGGAGAGACCCAGTACTTC
TRBV7-8	TRBJ2-3	few	TRBD2	CASSPGTSGGTLADTQYF	TGTGCCAGCAGCCCCGGGACTAGCGGGGGAACGTTGGCAGATACGCAGTATTTT
TRBV30	TRBJ2-7	NA	NA	CGGGPGPDHEQYF	TGTGGGGGGGGCCCAGGACCCGACCACGAGCAGTACTTC
TRBV6-1	TRBJ2-7	NA	NA	CASSPRQLTGEQYF	TGTGCCAGCAGCCCCCGACAGTTGACTGGCGAGCAGTACTTC
TRBV11-1	TRBJ2-6	few	NA	CASSLGSRGSLSGANVLTF	TGTGCCAGCAGCTTGGGGTCGAGGGGCTCCCTCTCTGGGGCCAACGTCCTGACTTTC
TRBV7-7	TRBJ2-1	NA	NA	CASSPGPGQVEQFF	TGTGCTAGCAGCCCCGGACCGGGGCAGGTGGAGCAGTTCTTC
TRBV5-1	TRBJ2-7	NA	TRBD1	CASSLVGQAGHEQYF	TGCGCCAGCAGCTTGGTTGGACAGGCGGGCCACGAGCAGTACTTC
TRBV10-1	TRBJ2-1	NA	TRBD2	CASSETGTTEQFF	TGCGCCAGCAGTGAAACCGGGACTACCGAGCAGTTCTTC
TRBV4-1	TRBJ1-5	NA	NA	CASSPPGVGQPQHF	TGCGCCAGCAGCCCGCCGGGGGTTGGGCAGCCCCAGCATTTT